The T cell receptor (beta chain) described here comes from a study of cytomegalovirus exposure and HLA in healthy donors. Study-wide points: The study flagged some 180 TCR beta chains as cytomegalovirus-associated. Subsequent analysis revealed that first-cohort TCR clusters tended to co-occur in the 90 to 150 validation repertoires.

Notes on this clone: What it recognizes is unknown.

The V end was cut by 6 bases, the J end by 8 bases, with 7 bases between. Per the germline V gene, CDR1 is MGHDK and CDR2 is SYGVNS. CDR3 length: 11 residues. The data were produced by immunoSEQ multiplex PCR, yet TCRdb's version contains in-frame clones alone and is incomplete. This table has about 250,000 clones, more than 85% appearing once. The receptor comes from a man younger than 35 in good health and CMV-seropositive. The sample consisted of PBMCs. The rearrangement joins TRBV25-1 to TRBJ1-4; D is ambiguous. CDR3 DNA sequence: TGTGCCAGCAGGGGGATCGAAAAACTGTTTTTT. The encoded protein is CASRGIEKLFF.